Included here is one TCR beta chain sequence, with context. PCR involved 60 Vbeta and 13 Jbeta primers. The protocol was immunoSEQ multiplex PCR, while the TCRdb copy is restricted to in-frame clones and leaves out a portion. The repertoire holds over 50,000 clones, with about 80% as singletons. This sample was taken from a study of cytomegalovirus exposure and HLA in healthy donors. Germline V gene lookup returns CDR1 LNHDA and CDR2 SQIVND (reference sequence). J gave up 5 bases and V 5 bases, and 13 bases lay outside the gene matches. This CDR3 is 17 amino acids long. The J gene is TRBJ1-1, the V gene TRBV19; 11 bases are a match to TRBD1. The sequencing sample was made of PBMCs. The receptor was derived from a man in his forties or fifties in good health and CMV-seropositive. The CDR3 sequence is CASSPTQGDRGYTEAFF. CDR3 bases: TGTGCCAGTAGTCCCACCCAAGGGGACAGGGGGTATACTGAAGCTTTCTTT.